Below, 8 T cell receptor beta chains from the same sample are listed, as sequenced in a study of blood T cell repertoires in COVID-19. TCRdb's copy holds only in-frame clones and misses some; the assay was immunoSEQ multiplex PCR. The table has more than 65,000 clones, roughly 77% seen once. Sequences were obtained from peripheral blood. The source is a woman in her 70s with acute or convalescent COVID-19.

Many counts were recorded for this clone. DNA for the CDR3: TGTGCCAGCAGTTTATGGCAACTAGCGGGAGGGCCCGGGGAGCTGTTTTTT. It codes for CASSLWQLAGGPGELFF. This sequence joins TRBV28 and TRBJ2-2; 13 positions agree with TRBD2. The germline CDR1 and CDR2 sequences are MDHEN and SYDVKM. This CDR3 has 17 residues. Losses at the gene ends were 0 bases for V and 6 bases for J; bases not matched to a gene: 4.

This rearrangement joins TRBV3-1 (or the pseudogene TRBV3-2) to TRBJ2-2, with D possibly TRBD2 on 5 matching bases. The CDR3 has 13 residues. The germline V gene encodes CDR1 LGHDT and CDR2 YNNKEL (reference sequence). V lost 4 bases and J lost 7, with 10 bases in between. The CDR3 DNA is TGTGCCAGCAGCCTTTCTAGCCTCGGGGAGCTGTTTTTT. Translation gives CASSLSSLGELFF.

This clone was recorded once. CDR3 in DNA: TGTGCCAGTAGACCCAAGAGAGGACGGGAAGATAGCAATCAGCCCCAGCATTTT. Translating gives CASRPKRGREDSNQPQHF. The chain employs TRBV19 and TRBJ1-5, with D unresolved. CDR1 is LNHDA, CDR2 SQIVND, per germline (reference sequence). The V end was cut by 6 bases, the J end by 0 bases, with 21 bases between. The CDR3 has 18 residues.

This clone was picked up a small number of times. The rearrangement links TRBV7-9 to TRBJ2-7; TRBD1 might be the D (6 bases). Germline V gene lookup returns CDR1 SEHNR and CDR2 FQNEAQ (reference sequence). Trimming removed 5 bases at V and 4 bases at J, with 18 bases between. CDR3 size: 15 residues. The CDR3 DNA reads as TGTGCCAGCAGCCCCGGGACACTTGCCCTTTACGAGCAGTACTTC. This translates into CASSPGTLALYEQYF. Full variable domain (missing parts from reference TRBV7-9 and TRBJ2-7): DTGVSQNPRHKITKRGQNVTFRCDPISEHNRLYWYRQTLGQGPEFLTYFQNEAQLEKSRLLSDRFSAERPKGSFSTLEIQRTEQGDSAMYLCASSPGTLALYEQYFGPGTRLTVT.

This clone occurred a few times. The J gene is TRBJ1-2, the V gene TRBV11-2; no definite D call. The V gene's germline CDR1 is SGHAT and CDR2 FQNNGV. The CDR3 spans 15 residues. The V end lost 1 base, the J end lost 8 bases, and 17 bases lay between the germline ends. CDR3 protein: CASSLAPGLRWGYTF. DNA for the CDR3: TGTGCCAGCAGCTTAGCTCCAGGACTTAGGTGGGGCTACACCTTC. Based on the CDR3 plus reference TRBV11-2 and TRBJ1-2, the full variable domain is EAGVAQSPRYKIIEKRQSVAFWCNPISGHATLYWYQQILGQGPKLLIQFQNNGVVDDSQLPKDRFSAERLKGVDSTLKIQPAKLEDSAVYLCASSLAPGLRWGYTFGSGTRLTVV.

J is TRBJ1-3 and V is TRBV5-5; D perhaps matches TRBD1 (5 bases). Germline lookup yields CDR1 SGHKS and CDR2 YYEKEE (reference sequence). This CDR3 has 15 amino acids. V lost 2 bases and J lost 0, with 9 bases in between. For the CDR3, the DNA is TGTGCCAGCAGCTTAGGGGTTTCCTCTGGAAACACCATATATTTT. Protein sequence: CASSLGVSSGNTIYF. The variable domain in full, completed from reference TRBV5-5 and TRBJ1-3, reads DAGVTQSPTHLIKTRGQQVTLRCSPISGHKSVSWYQQVLGQGPQFIFQYYEKEERGRGNFPDRFSARQFPNYSSELNVNALLLGDSALYLCASSLGVSSGNTIYFGEGSWLTVV.

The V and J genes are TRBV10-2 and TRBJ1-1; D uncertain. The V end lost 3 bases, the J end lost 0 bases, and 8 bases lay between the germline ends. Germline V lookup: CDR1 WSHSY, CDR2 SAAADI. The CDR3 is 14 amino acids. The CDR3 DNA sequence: TGCGCCAGCAGTGACGGCAGGCTGAACACTGAAGCTTTCTTT. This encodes CASSDGRLNTEAFF.

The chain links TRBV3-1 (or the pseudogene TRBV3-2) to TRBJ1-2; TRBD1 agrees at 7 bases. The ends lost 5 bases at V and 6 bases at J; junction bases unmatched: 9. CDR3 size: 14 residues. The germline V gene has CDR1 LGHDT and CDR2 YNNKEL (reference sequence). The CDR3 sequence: CASSWLRQGHGYTF. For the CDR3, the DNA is TGTGCCAGCAGCTGGCTCCGACAGGGTCATGGCTACACCTTC.